This is a list of T cell receptor beta chains from one sample in a study of T cell responses to AZD1222 COVID-19 vaccine. Using immunoSEQ multiplex PCR, the repertoire was profiled, and TCRdb retains in-frame clones only, with some absent. The sample includes some 250,000 clones, 90% to 95% of them seen just once. Sequencing was performed on peripheral blood, taken 28 days after the second AZD1222 dose. The source is an adult who received the AZD1222 COVID-19 vaccine. CDR3s include the opening cysteine and the closing phenylalanine or tryptophan. A D gene is named only where the DNA matches it firmly. Part of the rows lack a size; the others show once, few, many or a class for expanded clones.

v_gene	abundance	d_gene	j_gene	CDR3aa	CDR3nt
TRBV29-1	NA	NA	TRBJ2-5	CSGGRRLETQYF	TGCAGCGGCGGACGGAGGCTAGAGACCCAGTACTTC
TRBV9	NA	TRBD1	TRBJ2-1	CASAETGGYNEQFF	TGTGCCAGCGCGGAGACAGGGGGCTACAATGAGCAGTTCTTC
TRBV9	NA	TRBD2	TRBJ2-7	CASSGTSGGTYEQYF	TGTGCCAGCAGCGGTACTAGCGGGGGAACCTACGAGCAGTACTTC
TRBV7-8	NA	TRBD1	TRBJ2-2	CASNPQGAYPGELFF	TGTGCCAGCAACCCACAGGGGGCGTACCCCGGGGAGCTGTTTTTT
TRBV4-1	NA	NA	TRBJ1-2	CASSQDVSARTGGYTF	TGCGCCAGCAGCCAAGATGTTTCAGCCAGAACGGGGGGCTACACCTTC
TRBV6-5	NA	TRBD1	TRBJ2-7	CATADSTGRYEQYF	TGTGCCACCGCAGATTCGACAGGGCGCTACGAGCAGTACTTC
TRBV4-1	NA	NA	TRBJ1-1	CASSQLPRDTEAFF	TGCGCCAGCAGCCAGCTCCCGAGAGACACTGAAGCTTTCTTT
TRBV4-2	NA	NA	TRBJ2-7	CASSQETSLSYEQYF	TGTGCCAGCAGCCAAGAGACCTCGCTGTCCTACGAGCAGTACTTC
TRBV20-1	once	NA	TRBJ2-4	CSASQVAKNIQYF	TGCAGTGCTAGTCAAGTAGCCAAAAACATTCAGTACTTC
TRBV7-3	NA	NA	TRBJ2-7	CAGTLRTGLNEQYF	TGTGCCGGCACTCTACGAACAGGGCTAAACGAGCAGTACTTC
TRBV6-2/TRBV6-3	NA	NA	TRBJ2-7	CASSRWRDSVSGEQYF	TGTGCCAGCAGCCGTTGGAGAGACTCGGTGAGTGGAGAGCAGTACTTC
TRBV7-8	NA	NA	TRBJ2-1	CASSLRVPGNEQFF	TGTGCCAGCAGCTTAAGGGTCCCGGGAAATGAGCAGTTCTTC
TRBV5-4	NA	NA	TRBJ1-1	CASSLGPLGTEAFF	TGTGCCAGCAGCTTGGGACCCTTGGGAACTGAAGCTTTCTTT
TRBV24-1	NA	NA	TRBJ2-7	CATSEAGSYEQYF	TGTGCCACCAGTGAGGCAGGTTCCTACGAGCAGTACTTC
TRBV5-1	once	NA	TRBJ1-2	CASSGTGVYGYTF	TGCGCCAGCAGCGGAACAGGAGTCTATGGCTACACCTTC
TRBV19	NA	NA	TRBJ1-4	CASSRGATNEKLFF	TGTGCCAGTAGTCGAGGGGCAACTAATGAAAAACTGTTTTTT
TRBV2	NA	NA	TRBJ2-4	CASSGMGPKNIQYF	TGTGCCAGCAGTGGGATGGGACCCAAAAACATTCAGTACTTC
TRBV28	NA	NA	TRBJ1-3	CASSWSSGNTIYF	TGTGCCAGCAGCTGGTCCTCTGGAAACACCATATATTTT
TRBV7-2	NA	NA	TRBJ1-1	CASSPTLMNTEAFF	TGTGCCAGCAGCCCAACCCTTATGAACACTGAAGCTTTCTTT
TRBV7-2	NA	NA	TRBJ2-3	CASSSLHGTKYTDTQYF	TGTGCCAGCAGTTCCCTACATGGGACAAAGTACACAGATACGCAGTATTTT
TRBV7-9	NA	NA	TRBJ1-3	CASSLADQSSGNTIYF	TGTGCCAGCAGCTTAGCGGATCAGTCCTCTGGAAACACCATATATTTT
TRBV6-2/TRBV6-3	NA	NA	TRBJ1-5	CASSYGGGQPQHF	TGTGCCAGCAGTTACGGGGGGGGGCAGCCCCAGCATTTT
TRBV28	NA	NA	TRBJ2-7	CASSLYQEGVHYEQYF	TGTGCCAGCAGTTTATATCAGGAGGGGGTACACTACGAGCAGTACTTC
TRBV7-3	NA	NA	TRBJ2-2	CASSLSRAGTGELFF	TGTGCCAGCAGCTTGTCTAGAGCTGGGACCGGGGAGCTGTTTTTT
TRBV27	once	NA	TRBJ1-2	CASSLSQNYGYTF	TGTGCCAGCAGTTTATCGCAGAACTATGGCTACACCTTC
TRBV7-8	NA	TRBD1	TRBJ1-1	CASSRQGARAFF	TGTGCCAGCAGCCGACAGGGGGCAAGAGCTTTCTTT
TRBV7-2	NA	NA	TRBJ2-1	CASSPPGPQGGEQFF	TGTGCCAGCAGCCCGCCTGGCCCACAGGGAGGTGAGCAGTTCTTC
TRBV18	NA	TRBD2	TRBJ2-3	CASSPGLAGGVTDTQYF	TGTGCCAGCTCACCGGGACTAGCGGGGGGAGTGACAGATACGCAGTATTTT
TRBV5-4	NA	NA	TRBJ2-3	CASSKGPGSTDTQYF	TGTGCCAGCAGCAAGGGACCAGGTAGCACAGATACGCAGTATTTT
TRBV5-4	NA	NA	TRBJ1-5	CASSNRDLNQPQHF	TGTGCCAGCAGCAACCGGGACCTAAATCAGCCCCAGCATTTT
TRBV27	once	NA	TRBJ2-7	CASSLGYEQYF	TGTGCCAGCAGTTTAGGGTACGAGCAGTACTTC
TRBV5-1	once	NA	TRBJ1-5	CASSLVGGSNQPQHF	TGCGCCAGCAGCTTGGTGGGGGGAAGCAATCAGCCCCAGCATTTT
TRBV5-1	NA	NA	TRBJ2-1	CASSLEGAWGNEQFF	TGCGCCAGCAGCTTGGAAGGGGCCTGGGGAAATGAGCAGTTCTTC
TRBV12-5	few	NA	TRBJ2-7	CASALEVAYEQYF	TGTGCTAGTGCTCTAGAAGTGGCCTACGAGCAGTACTTC
TRBV7-8	NA	TRBD2	TRBJ2-2	CASSPLVAGGPSVAGELFF	TGTGCCAGCAGCCCCCTGGTAGCGGGAGGGCCCTCTGTGGCCGGGGAGCTGTTTTTT
TRBV10-3	NA	NA	TRBJ1-6	CATRETPGFGNSPLHF	TGTGCCACCCGAGAAACCCCAGGATTTGGCAATTCACCCCTCCACTTT
TRBV27	NA	NA	TRBJ1-6	CASRAGTSGTLHF	TGTGCCAGCAGAGCCGGGACGTCCGGGACCCTCCACTTT
TRBV5-4	NA	TRBD1	TRBJ2-7	CASSLSTGYEQYF	TGTGCCAGCAGCTTGTCGACAGGGTACGAGCAGTACTTC
TRBV6-5	NA	NA	TRBJ2-3	CASSTWGTGTQYF	TGTGCCAGCAGCACTTGGGGCACAGGGACGCAGTATTTT
TRBV12-2	NA	NA	TRBJ1-5	CASRQASPQHF	TGTGCAAGTCGGCAAGCCAGCCCCCAGCATTTT
TRBV20-1	NA	NA	TRBJ2-7	CSAEDRNEQYF	TGCAGTGCTGAAGACAGGAACGAGCAGTACTTC
TRBV3-1/TRBV3-2	NA	TRBD1	TRBJ1-4	CASSQDFTGANEKLFF	TGTGCCAGCAGCCAAGATTTCACAGGGGCTAATGAAAAACTGTTTTTT
TRBV2	NA	NA	TRBJ1-5	CASSASGQPQHF	TGTGCCAGCAGTGCCTCTGGTCAGCCCCAGCATTTT
TRBV4-1	NA	NA	TRBJ1-4	CASSQEGIKLFF	TGCGCCAGCAGCCAAGAAGGCATAAAACTGTTTTTT
TRBV19	NA	NA	TRBJ2-1	CASSIFSDILNEQFF	TGTGCCAGTAGTATTTTTTCCGACATCCTCAATGAGCAGTTCTTC
TRBV28	NA	NA	TRBJ1-5	CASSLFREGNQPQHF	TGTGCCAGCAGTTTATTCAGGGAGGGCAATCAGCCCCAGCATTTT
TRBV7-2	NA	TRBD1	TRBJ1-5	CASSGGQGRRDQPQHF	TGTGCCAGCAGCGGCGGACAGGGAAGGCGGGATCAGCCCCAGCATTTT
TRBV11-2	NA	TRBD1	TRBJ2-1	CASSLLRDRHEQFF	TGTGCCAGCAGCTTGTTGAGGGACAGGCATGAGCAGTTCTTC
TRBV9	NA	TRBD2	TRBJ2-3	CASSVATSGKGTDTQYF	TGTGCCAGCAGCGTAGCTACTAGCGGGAAGGGTACAGATACGCAGTATTTT
TRBV10-3	NA	NA	TRBJ2-3	CAISAGDDTQYF	TGTGCCATCAGTGCCGGGGATGATACGCAGTATTTT
TRBV28	NA	TRBD1	TRBJ2-7	CASRRQGVFYEQYF	TGTGCCAGCAGACGACAGGGGGTTTTTTACGAGCAGTACTTC
TRBV5-1	NA	TRBD1	TRBJ1-1	CASSLGGWTEAFF	TGCGCCAGCAGCTTAGGGGGCTGGACTGAAGCTTTCTTT
TRBV24-1	NA	TRBD1	TRBJ1-2	CATSDPGQGSGYTF	TGTGCCACCAGTGACCCCGGACAGGGCAGTGGCTACACCTTC
TRBV7-3	NA	NA	TRBJ2-7	CASSLNQAAVYEQYF	TGTGCCAGCAGCTTAAATCAGGCGGCAGTGTACGAGCAGTACTTC
TRBV5-1	NA	NA	TRBJ2-1	CASSLTGSNFNEQFF	TGCGCCAGCAGCTTAACAGGTTCGAATTTCAATGAGCAGTTCTTC